A single sample is the source of the 24 T cell receptor beta chains below, sequenced in a study of cytomegalovirus exposure and HLA in healthy donors. This table comes from immunoSEQ multiplex PCR, and its TCRdb copy is limited to in-frame clones, with some not included. The profile shows 210,000 or so clones, almost 90% of them singletons. Sequencing was done on a sample of PBMCs. The receptors shown here come from a woman between 18 and 29 years old in good health and CMV-seronegative.

Ten or more counts support this clone. The chain employs TRBV5-6 and TRBJ1-1; TRBD1 is a possible D gene (5 bases). Germline CDR1 and CDR2: SGHDT and YYEEEE. The CDR3 has 14 amino acids. Trimming removed 0 bases at V and 6 bases at J, with 12 bases between. The CDR3, as DNA: TGTGCCAGCAGCTTGGGACTGACAGAATCTGAAGCTTTCTTT. Translating it yields CASSLGLTESEAFF.

This chain links TRBV6-5 with TRBJ1-1; 8 nucleotides match TRBD1. CDR3 length: 16 amino acids. From germline, CDR1 is MNHEY and CDR2 SVGAGI. J gave up 3 bases and V 2 bases, and 8 bases lay outside the gene matches. As DNA, the CDR3 is TGTGCCAGCAGTTACGCCGGGACAGGAACGGACACTGAAGCTTTCTTT. Its translation is CASSYAGTGTDTEAFF.

CDR3 sequence (DNA): TGTGCCAGCAGTTTACCTAGCCTCACCGGGGAGCTGTTTTTT. Amino acid sequence: CASSLPSLTGELFF. The chain has TRBV28 and TRBJ2-2; tentative D call: TRBD2 (5 bases). This CDR3 is 14 amino acids long. V was trimmed by 2 bases and J by 4 bases, leaving 8 bases between them. CDR1 and CDR2 (germline): MDHEN, SYDVKM. Drawing the rest from reference TRBV28 and TRBJ2-2, the complete variable domain is DVKVTQSSRYLVKRTGEKVFLECVQDMDHENMFWYRQDPGLGLRLIYFSYDVKMKEKGDIPEGYSVSREKKERFSLILESASTNQTSMYLCASSLPSLTGELFFGEGSRLTVL.

This rearrangement joins TRBV27 to TRBJ1-1; D is possibly TRBD1 (5 bases). Looked up from germline, CDR1 is MNHEY and CDR2 is SMNVEV (reference sequence). The CDR3 totals 13 residues. Trimming took 6 bases from V and 4 from J, leaving 12 bases between them. The CDR3 DNA sequence: TGTGCCAGCAGCGACAGTGAAATCACTGAAGCTTTCTTT. Its protein is CASSDSEITEAFF.

The chain couples TRBV19 to TRBJ2-7; weak D call: TRBD1 (6 bases). This CDR3 spans 16 amino acids. V lost 0 bases and J 6 bases, leaving 18 bases between the germline ends. From germline, CDR1 is LNHDA and CDR2 SQIVND (reference sequence). The CDR3 region is CASSIDLQGRGSEQYF. As DNA, the CDR3 is TGTGCCAGTAGTATAGATCTGCAGGGGAGAGGGTCCGAGCAGTACTTC. Complete variable domain (other parts from reference TRBV19 and TRBJ2-7): DGGITQSPKYLFRKEGQNVTLSCEQNLNHDAMYWYRQDPGQGLRLIYYSQIVNDFQKGDIAEGYSVSREKKESFPLTVTSAQKNPTAFYLCASSIDLQGRGSEQYFGPGTRLTVT.

As concerns this clone: The sample contains more than one DNA sequence encoding this CDR3. This rearrangement joins TRBV6-5 to TRBJ2-7; 8 bases agree with TRBD2. The CDR3 totals 15 residues. V lost 3 bases to trimming and J lost 3 bases; unmatched junction nucleotides: 7. The germline V gene has CDR1 MNHEY and CDR2 SVGAGI. This CDR3 is CASSYSLAGRYEQYF. CDR3 nucleotide sequence: TGTGCCAGCAGTTATTCGTTAGCGGGACGCTACGAGCAGTACTTC.

The chain carries TRBV6-1 and TRBJ1-5; no clear D. V dropped 8 bases and J dropped 7 bases, with 15 bases sitting between them. Germline V gene lookup returns CDR1 MNHNS and CDR2 SASEGT. This CDR3 is built from 13 residues. CDR3 DNA: TGTGCCAGCGTTACGGGATCTAGGCAGCCCCAGCATTTT. Amino acid sequence: CASVTGSRQPQHF.

The chain uses TRBV25-1 and TRBJ2-7, with D possibly being TRBD1 (6 bases). Per germline, CDR1 MGHDK and CDR2 SYGVNS. CDR3 length: 13 residues. V gave up 5 bases and J gave up 5 bases, with 13 bases separating them. The CDR3 sequence is CASSKAGENEQYF. As DNA, the CDR3 is TGTGCCAGCAGTAAAGCAGGGGAGAACGAGCAGTACTTC.

This clone was picked up a small number of times. The chain recombines TRBV15 with TRBJ2-7, with D possibly being TRBD2 (6 bases). Trimming pared 6 bases from V and 9 bases from J, leaving 21 bases between. Germline V gene data show CDR1 as LNHNV and CDR2 as YYDKDF (reference sequence). There are 14 residues in the CDR3. The CDR3 sequence is CATRRRGSRGGQYF. The CDR3 nucleotides read TGTGCCACCAGACGACGGGGGTCTCGAGGCGGGCAGTACTTC. Together with reference TRBV15 and TRBJ2-7, the CDR3 gives the full variable domain: DAMVIQNPRYQVTQFGKPVTLSCSQTLNHNVMYWYQQKSSQAPKLLFHYYDKDFNNEADTPDNFQSRRPNTSFCFLDIRSPGLGDTAMYLCATRRRGSRGGQYFGPGTRLTVT.

This sequence joins TRBV7-3 and TRBJ1-1; tentative D call: TRBD1 (5 bases). V was shortened by 2 bases and J by 5 bases, with 12 bases between the two germline ends. The CDR3 spans 14 residues. CDR1 SGHTA and CDR2 FQGTGA come from the germline V gene. The CDR3 nucleotides are TGTGCCAGCAGCTTAGAATCCAAGGGGACTGAAGCTTTCTTT. The encoded protein is CASSLESKGTEAFF.

The J gene is TRBJ2-3, the V gene TRBV6-1; no firm D call. This CDR3 is built from 13 residues. V was cut by 1 base and J by 8 bases, with 10 bases left in between. From germline, CDR1 is MNHNS and CDR2 SASEGT. CDR3 loop: CASSEGRVGTQYF. In nucleotides, the CDR3 is TGTGCCAGCAGTGAAGGGAGAGTAGGTACGCAGTATTTT.

The gene calls are TRBV5-1 and TRBJ2-7, with D perhaps matching TRBD1 (5 bases). Per the germline V gene, CDR1 is SGHRS and CDR2 is YFSETQ. The V end lost 0 bases, the J end lost 0 bases, and 16 bases lay between the germline ends. The CDR3 runs to 17 residues. In nucleotides, the CDR3 is TGCGCCAGCAGCTTGGCCCCCAGACAGCCCTACTCCTACGAGCAGTACTTC. Translating it yields CASSLAPRQPYSYEQYF. The full variable domain, completed using reference TRBV5-1 and TRBJ2-7, is KAGVTQTPRYLIKTRGQQVTLSCSPISGHRSVSWYQQTPGQGLQFLFEYFSETQRNKGNFPGRFSGRQFSNSRSEMNVSTLELGDSALYLCASSLAPRQPYSYEQYFGPGTRLTVT.

The J gene is TRBJ2-7, the V gene TRBV4-1; TRBD2 might be the D (6 bases). CDR1 and CDR2 from the germline V gene are MGHRA and YSYEKL. The CDR3 covers 18 residues. Trimming shortened V by 2 bases and J by 3 bases, and 23 bases separated the two germline ends. The chain's CDR3 is CASSQWSLKAGPLYEQYF. In DNA, the CDR3 is TGCGCCAGCAGCCAATGGTCCCTTAAGGCGGGGCCCCTCTACGAGCAGTACTTC.

V usage is TRBV12-2 and J usage is TRBJ2-7; the table's D call TRBD2 went unverified against the DNA. TRBV12-2 is flagged as a pseudogene. CDR3 length: 19 residues. The CDR3 is CASRPKRGVQSRYGYEQYF. For the CDR3, the DNA is TGTGCAAGTCGCCCGAAGCGGGGAGTTCAATCTCGGTATGGGTACGAGCAGTACTTC.

This clone was counted once. The gene calls are TRBV4-1 and TRBJ2-5; TRBD1 might be the D (5 bases). V lost 0 bases, J lost 5 bases, and 19 bases lay in between. Germline CDR1 reads MGHRA; CDR2 reads YSYEKL. The CDR3 loop spans 17 amino acids. The CDR3 reads CASSQDRSWGFSETQYF. The DNA of the CDR3 is TGCGCCAGCAGCCAAGATCGGTCTTGGGGCTTTTCGGAGACCCAGTACTTC.

V is TRBV11-2 and J is TRBJ1-1; tentatively, D is TRBD1 (6 bases). The CDR3 totals 14 residues. In germline, CDR1 is SGHAT, CDR2 FQNNGV. V gave up 8 bases and J gave up 1 base, with 14 bases separating them. DNA of the CDR3: TGTGCCAGCGGATGGACAGTAGCGAACACTGAAGCTTTCTTT. This codes for CASGWTVANTEAFF. Variable domain in full (rest from reference TRBV11-2 and TRBJ1-1): EAGVAQSPRYKIIEKRQSVAFWCNPISGHATLYWYQQILGQGPKLLIQFQNNGVVDDSQLPKDRFSAERLKGVDSTLKIQPAKLEDSAVYLCASGWTVANTEAFFGQGTRLTVV.

The V and J genes are TRBV18 and TRBJ2-7, with D unclear. Germline lookup yields CDR1 KGHSH and CDR2 LQKENI. This CDR3 is built from 14 residues. Trimming removed 4 bases from V and 7 bases from J, with 17 bases in between. The CDR3 DNA reads TGTGCCAGCTCACTGTCCGTTAGCAACCTGGAGCAGTACTTC. This sequence encodes CASSLSVSNLEQYF.

This sequence joins TRBV29-1 and TRBJ1-2; D is unclear. In germline, CDR1 is SQVTM, CDR2 ANQGSEA. V shed 4 bases and J shed 3 bases, with 9 bases lying between them. The CDR3 length is 12 residues. The CDR3 DNA reads TGCAGCGTTGTGGAGCAAGACTATGGCTACACCTTC. Protein: CSVVEQDYGYTF.

This chain joins TRBV29-1 and TRBJ2-5, with D possibly being TRBD2 (5 bases). V was cut by 6 bases and J by 1 base, with 15 bases left in between. The CDR3 is made up of 14 amino acids. From germline, CDR1 is SQVTM and CDR2 ANQGSEA. CDR3 sequence (DNA): TGCAGCGTCCAACCGGGGTTACCCCAAGAGACCCAGTACTTC. This encodes CSVQPGLPQETQYF.

The V gene is TRBV6-1, the J gene TRBJ1-2; D gene uncertain. The CDR3 covers 14 residues. Germline V gene sequence: CDR1 MNHNS, CDR2 SASEGT. With 2 bases removed from V and 4 bases from J, the gap between germline ends came to 11 bases. DNA for the CDR3: TGTGCCAGCAGTGAATACAGCTTGACCTATGGCTACACCTTC. Encoded protein: CASSEYSLTYGYTF.

The chain employs TRBV18 and TRBJ2-5, with a weak D call TRBD1 (5 bases). The CDR3 spans 14 residues. Per germline, CDR1 KGHSH and CDR2 LQKENI. V was clipped by 1 base and J by 2 bases, with 8 bases between them. CDR3 in DNA: TGTGCCAGCTCACCACAGGACAATCAAGAGACCCAGTACTTC. The encoded protein is CASSPQDNQETQYF.

The V call is TRBV11-1, the J call TRBJ2-7, with TRBD1 identical over 8 bases. The CDR3 spans 14 residues. Germline CDR1 and CDR2: SGHAT and FQDESV (reference sequence). V was pared by 5 bases and J by 5 bases, with 8 bases of the junction left unmatched. The CDR3 DNA follows: TGTGCCAGCAGCCTCTGGACAGGGACCGACGAGCAGTACTTC. Its translation is CASSLWTGTDEQYF.

The chain links TRBV27 to TRBJ2-1; D unresolved. The CDR3 loop spans 16 amino acids. Trimming took 5 bases from V and 0 from J, leaving 14 bases between them. The germline CDR1 and CDR2 sequences are MNHEY and SMNVEV (reference sequence). This CDR3 reads CASSPSTYSSYNEQFF. The DNA for the CDR3 is TGTGCCAGCAGTCCCTCGACCTACAGCTCCTACAATGAGCAGTTCTTC.

CDR3 loop: CASSLGGGGNQPQHF. CDR3 nucleotides: TGTGCCAGCAGCTTAGGGGGAGGAGGGAATCAGCCCCAGCATTTT. This chain connects TRBV13 to TRBJ1-5, with unresolved D. The CDR3 loop spans 15 amino acids. Germline CDR1 is PRHDT and CDR2 is FYEKMQ (reference sequence). V lost 0 bases and J lost 4, with 10 bases in between.